One and the same sample provided the 27 T cell receptor beta chains below, sequenced in a study of beta chain features in type 1 diabetes. These receptors are not linked to any known antigen. What was sequenced were expressed TCRB transcripts, since all of the isolated RNA had been reverse transcribed. The table came from immunoSEQ multiplex PCR; TCRdb's copy has only in-frame clones and leaves some out. The sample includes 600,000 to 700,000 clones, about an eighth of them seen just once. Study results and limitations: A moderate, significant TCRB CDR3 shortening appeared in type 1 diabetes across four CD4+ subsets.

The sequenced sample was naive CD4+ T cells from blood. The receptors here all came from a man aged 30 to 39 with type 1 diabetes.

The V gene is TRBV5-1, the J gene TRBJ2-1; TRBD1 might be the D (6 bases). V lost 2 bases and J 7 bases, leaving 10 bases between the germline ends. The CDR3 spans 13 residues. Germline V gene sequence: CDR1 SGHRS, CDR2 YFSETQ. The chain's CDR3 is CASSLQQGNEQFF. The CDR3 DNA reads TGCGCCAGCAGCTTACAACAGGGAAATGAGCAGTTCTTC.

The sample holds one count of this clone. The chain recombines TRBV7-2 with TRBJ1-4; D unclear. This CDR3 region has 14 residues. Between the trimmed V and J ends, which lost 5 bases and 4 bases, there was a span of 11 bases. Germline CDR1 and CDR2: SGHTA and FQGNSA. CDR3 sequence: CASSRARVNEKLFF. The CDR3 region has the DNA TGTGCCAGCAGCCGGGCGAGGGTTAATGAAAAACTGTTTTTT. Combining the CDR3 with reference TRBV7-2 and TRBJ1-4 gives the whole variable domain GAGVSQSPSNKVTEKGKDVELRCDPISGHTALYWYRQSLGQGLEFLIYFQGNSAPDKSGLPSDRFSAERTGGSVSTLTIQRTQQEDSAVYLCASSRARVNEKLFFGSGTQLSVL.

This chain connects TRBV7-6 to TRBJ2-7; a weak D match, TRBD2 (5 bases). Germline CDR1 and CDR2: SGHVS and FNYEAQ. There are 14 residues in the CDR3. Trimming cost V 7 bases and J 0 bases, with 13 bases left between them. CDR3 protein: CASTFGESSYEQYF. CDR3 sequence (DNA): TGTGCCAGCACCTTCGGGGAGAGCTCCTACGAGCAGTACTTC.

The V gene is TRBV27, the J gene TRBJ2-1; TRBD1 agrees at 8 bases. This CDR3 has 15 residues. The junction had 3 bases not matched to a gene; V was cut back by 3 bases and J by 2 bases. The germline V gene has CDR1 MNHEY and CDR2 SMNVEV (reference sequence). CDR3 in amino acids: CASSLTGEPYNEQFF. DNA of the CDR3: TGTGCCAGCAGTTTGACAGGGGAACCCTACAATGAGCAGTTCTTC.

This chain connects TRBV4-3 to TRBJ2-1, with 7 bases lining up with TRBD2. V trimming: 3 bases; J trimming: 3 bases; junction bases outside the gene matches: 8. The CDR3 sequence is 16 residues long. The germline gives CDR1 LGHNA, CDR2 YSLEER. The CDR3 here is CASSQPGTTGYNEQFF. The CDR3 DNA reads TGCGCCAGCAGCCAGCCCGGGACTACGGGCTACAATGAGCAGTTCTTC.

The rearrangement links TRBV29-1 to TRBJ2-4, with D possibly TRBD1 on 6 matching bases. V lost 6 bases and J 1 base, leaving 16 bases between the germline ends. The germline gives CDR1 SQVTM, CDR2 ANQGSEA. The CDR3 contains 15 residues. CDR3 bases: TGCAGCGTCTCCCAAGACAGGCGGGCCAAAAACATTCAGTACTTC. Translation: CSVSQDRRAKNIQYF.

This clone was found a few times. The V call is TRBV7-2, the J call TRBJ2-7; D ambiguous. The CDR3 length is 14 residues. Trimming left V 1 base short and J 3 bases short, with 10 bases between. Germline lookup yields CDR1 SGHTA and CDR2 FQGNSA. The CDR3 DNA reads TGTGCCAGCAGCTTAGTCGTGGGGAACTACGAGCAGTACTTC. Protein: CASSLVVGNYEQYF. Full variable domain (rest looked up from reference TRBV7-2 and TRBJ2-7): GAGVSQSPSNKVTEKGKDVELRCDPISGHTALYWYRQSLGQGLEFLIYFQGNSAPDKSGLPSDRFSAERTGGSVSTLTIQRTQQEDSAVYLCASSLVVGNYEQYFGPGTRLTVT.

This clone was detected a few times. The chain is built from TRBV7-9 and TRBJ1-2; 10 bases are shared with TRBD1. There are 13 residues in the CDR3. Germline CDR1 is SEHNR and CDR2 is FQNEAQ (reference sequence). Trimming took 3 bases from V and 8 from J; bases not matched to a gene: 3. CDR3 sequence (DNA): TGTGCCAGCAGCTTCGGACAGGGGGAAGGCTACACCTTC. This sequence encodes CASSFGQGEGYTF.

The rearrangement uses TRBV9 and TRBJ2-7; 14 bases match TRBD2. V was clipped by 4 bases and J by 7 bases; unmatched bases: 4. The CDR3 has 14 residues. In germline, CDR1 is SGDLS, CDR2 YYNGEE. CDR3 sequence (DNA): TGTGCCAGCAGCCCCCGGACTAGCGGGGGGGAGCAGTACTTC. Translated: CASSPRTSGGEQYF.

In its sample, this clone was seen a few times. The rearrangement uses TRBV30 and TRBJ1-6, with D unclear. The germline gives CDR1 GTSNPN, CDR2 SVGIG (reference sequence). The V end lost 2 bases, the J end lost 5 bases, and 7 bases lay between the germline ends. This CDR3 comprises 13 residues. The CDR3 bases are TGTGCCTGGAGTCAACAGCATAATTCACCCCTCCACTTT. Translated: CAWSQQHNSPLHF. The full variable domain, with the rest looked up from reference TRBV30 and TRBJ1-6, is SQTIHQWPATLVQPVGSPLSLECTVEGTSNPNLYWYRQAAGRGLQLLFYSVGIGQISSEVPQNLSASRPQDRQFILSSKKLLLSDSGFYLCAWSQQHNSPLHFGNGTRLTVT.

The rearrangement uses TRBV6-5 and TRBJ1-5; a weak D match, TRBD1 (5 bases). V shed 2 bases and J shed 7 bases, with 12 bases lying between them. Germline CDR1 and CDR2: MNHEY and SVGAGI. The CDR3 consists of 14 residues. The CDR3 sequence: CASSYAAGEQPQHF. CDR3 nucleotides: TGTGCCAGCAGTTACGCCGCGGGGGAACAGCCCCAGCATTTT.

The rearrangement joins TRBV28 to TRBJ1-5; no clear D gene. CDR1 and CDR2 (germline): MDHEN, SYDVKM. Trimming stripped 3 bases from V and 3 bases from J, with 9 bases between. The CDR3 is 14 residues long. The CDR3: CASSFQTYNQPQHF. In DNA, the CDR3 is TGTGCCAGCAGTTTCCAGACTTACAATCAGCCCCAGCATTTT.

This chain connects TRBV7-2 to TRBJ1-5; the match to TRBD1 covers 8 bases. The CDR3 contains 15 residues. The germline CDR1 and CDR2 sequences are SGHTA and FQGNSA. Trimming at V came to 5 bases and at J to 5 bases, leaving 8 bases not matched to a gene. The CDR3 spells CASSPRTGMDQPQHF. The CDR3 DNA reads as TGTGCCAGCAGCCCAAGGACAGGGATGGATCAGCCCCAGCATTTT.

The J gene is TRBJ2-5, the V gene TRBV16, with a tentative D call TRBD1 (6 bases). Trimming stripped 2 bases from V and 1 base from J, with 8 bases between. This CDR3 has 14 residues. Germline V gives CDR1 KGHSY, CDR2 FQNENV. The CDR3 loop is CASSQQGSQETQYF. The CDR3, as DNA: TGTGCCAGCAGCCAACAGGGGTCCCAAGAGACCCAGTACTTC.

This clone was observed a handful of times. The chain recombines TRBV5-1 with TRBJ2-3; D is uncertain. This CDR3 region has 12 residues. The germline CDR1 and CDR2 sequences are SGHRS and YFSETQ. Trimming removed 0 bases at V and 7 bases at J, with 6 bases between. The CDR3 here is CASSLDIYTQYF. In nucleotides, the CDR3 is TGCGCCAGCAGCTTGGATATATATACGCAGTATTTT.

This clone was detected only a few times. This chain joins TRBV18 and TRBJ1-5; D is possibly TRBD1 (6 bases). The germline V gene has CDR1 KGHSH and CDR2 LQKENI. Trimming shortened V by 2 bases and J by 6 bases, and 8 bases separated the two germline ends. The CDR3 is 13 amino acids. CDR3 bases: TGTGCCAGCTCACCATCAGGGGTTCAGCCCCAGCATTTT. Protein sequence: CASSPSGVQPQHF.

This clone was recorded a few times. The chain uses TRBV7-3 and TRBJ2-3; D is perhaps TRBD2 (6 bases). V lost 3 bases and J 1 base, leaving 8 bases between the germline ends. The CDR3 sequence is 14 residues long. CDR1 and CDR2 from the germline V gene are SGHTA and FQGTGA. This CDR3 is CASSLGEGTDTQYF. Written as DNA, the CDR3 is TGTGCCAGCAGCTTGGGGGAGGGCACAGATACGCAGTATTTT.

This rearrangement joins TRBV5-1 to TRBJ2-3; D is unresolved. The CDR3 extends over 14 amino acids. V was pared by 3 bases and J by 1 base, with 9 bases between. Germline V CDR1 and CDR2: SGHRS, YFSETQ. CDR3 sequence: CASSSGRGTDTQYF. The CDR3 bases are TGCGCCAGCAGCTCTGGACGGGGCACAGATACGCAGTATTTT.

This chain links TRBV7-2 with TRBJ2-3; perhaps TRBD2 as D (5 bases). The germline gives CDR1 SGHTA, CDR2 FQGNSA. The CDR3 loop spans 16 amino acids. V lost 5 bases and J 4 bases, leaving 19 bases between the germline ends. CDR3 nucleotide sequence: TGTGCCAGCAGCCGGACGGGGAACAGTGTGGCAGATACGCAGTATTTT. Its protein is CASSRTGNSVADTQYF.

The chain employs TRBV29-1 and TRBJ1-1, with 8 bases fitting TRBD1. Germline V CDR1 and CDR2: SQVTM, ANQGSEA. J gave up 5 bases and V 6 bases, and 5 bases lay outside the gene matches. The CDR3 runs to 12 residues. This chain's CDR3 is CSVVDRATEAFF. CDR3 bases: TGCAGCGTGGTGGACAGGGCAACTGAAGCTTTCTTT.

This clone was detected a few times. The CDR3: CASSVTLNWDRSGYTF. Here the CDR3 DNA reads TGTGCCAGCAGCGTTACGTTAAATTGGGACAGGAGTGGCTACACCTTC. V is TRBV7-9 and J is TRBJ1-2; TRBD1 aligns across 8 bases. The CDR3 contains 16 residues. J gave up 7 bases and V 5 bases, and 15 bases lay outside the gene matches. Germline V gene lookup returns CDR1 SEHNR and CDR2 FQNEAQ (reference sequence).

This clone was seen a few times. The V call is TRBV7-2, the J call TRBJ2-4; D unresolved. Germline V gene lookup returns CDR1 SGHTA and CDR2 FQGNSA. The CDR3 runs 14 residues. With 1 base removed from V and 3 bases from J, the gap between germline ends came to 7 bases. CDR3 sequence (DNA): TGTGCCAGCAGCTTAGATGGTAACAAAAACATTCAGTACTTC. This sequence encodes CASSLDGNKNIQYF.

This clone has more than one count but fewer than ten. The chain is built from TRBV5-6 and TRBJ1-1; TRBD1 aligns across 9 bases. The CDR3 sequence is 18 residues long. CDR1 and CDR2 from the germline V gene are SGHDT and YYEEEE. Unmatched junction bases numbered 15, after V lost 4 bases and J lost 2 bases. The CDR3 region is CASSLTIRPGQGNTEAFF. CDR3 coding DNA: TGTGCCAGCAGCCTAACCATTCGCCCGGGACAGGGAAACACTGAAGCTTTCTTT.

Only a few counts were recorded for this clone. The CDR3 nucleotides read TGTGCCAGCAGTCTCATCTCAGGGGGGACTAACTATGGCTACACCTTC. It translates to CASSLISGGTNYGYTF. The rearrangement joins TRBV28 to TRBJ1-2; 7 bases line up with TRBD1. V lost 5 bases to trimming and J lost 0 bases; unmatched junction nucleotides: 9. The CDR3 sequence is 16 residues long. Germline values: CDR1 MDHEN, CDR2 SYDVKM.

This clone was counted between two and nine times. The CDR3 sequence is CASSPRGNTIYF. The CDR3 DNA follows: TGTGCCAGCAGCCCTCGAGGAAACACCATATATTTT. The chain couples TRBV5-8 to TRBJ1-3; D is unclear. The CDR3 consists of 12 residues. V lost 4 bases and J 4 bases, leaving 6 bases between the germline ends. Per the germline V gene, CDR1 is SGHTS and CDR2 is YDEGEE.

Only a few counts were recorded for this clone. This chain connects TRBV28 to TRBJ2-7; 7 bases match TRBD2. The CDR3 consists of 14 residues. Germline trimming cut 6 bases from V and 3 bases from J; bases unmatched to any gene: 8. The germline CDR1 and CDR2 sequences are MDHEN and SYDVKM. The CDR3 nucleotides are TGTGCCAGCAGGGCCCGGGACTACTTCTACGAGCAGTACTTC. Translating it yields CASRARDYFYEQYF.

This rearrangement joins TRBV7-9 to TRBJ2-7, with TRBD2 matching over 8 bases. Germline V gives CDR1 SEHNR, CDR2 FQNEAQ (reference sequence). V was clipped by 5 bases and J by 7 bases; unmatched bases: 13. The CDR3 is 15 amino acids. The CDR3 region has the DNA TGTGCCAGCAGCATACCGGGACTAGACTCTTGGGAGCAGTACTTC. It specifies CASSIPGLDSWEQYF.